A selection of T cell receptor beta chains follows, all from one sample in a study of shared clonotypes between healthy human individuals. Sequenced by immunoSEQ multiplex PCR; TCRdb stores in-frame clones only, minus some. The sample lists around 2.1 million clones, roughly 91% occurring once. Sequencing was done on a sample of naive CD8+ T cells from PBMCs. The receptors stem from a man aged 18 to 30 in good health. Some clones in this sample may be carry-over from other donors' samples. Both conserved end residues are part of each CDR3. The D gene is left open where the match is weak. The size field is filled for only some rows; it gives once, few, many or a size class.

D gene	V gene	clone size	J gene	CDR3 protein	CDR3 DNA
NA	TRBV20-1	once	TRBJ2-5	CSASLPKTQYF	TGCAGTGCTAGTCTTCCCAAGACCCAGTACTTC
NA	TRBV27	NA	TRBJ1-4	CASSVTGTTNEKLFF	TGTGCCAGCAGTGTAACAGGGACAACTAATGAAAAACTGTTTTTT
NA	TRBV5-1	NA	TRBJ2-3	CASSLDSDLITDTQYF	TGCGCCAGCAGCTTGGACTCAGATCTAATCACAGATACGCAGTATTTT
NA	TRBV7-9	few	TRBJ1-4	CASTHTHVNEKLFF	TGTGCCAGCACTCACACCCACGTTAATGAAAAACTGTTTTTT
NA	TRBV5-6	NA	TRBJ1-1	CASSPGGGRSGYTEAFF	TGTGCCAGCAGCCCGGGGGGTGGCAGATCGGGGTATACTGAAGCTTTCTTT
NA	TRBV5-6	NA	TRBJ2-1	CASKRSGEYNEQFF	TGTGCCAGCAAGCGGTCTGGCGAGTACAATGAGCAGTTCTTC
TRBD2	TRBV10-3	NA	TRBJ2-7	CAIRSGASYEQYF	TGTGCCATCAGGAGCGGGGCCTCCTACGAGCAGTACTTC
NA	TRBV14	NA	TRBJ1-1	CASSQRQANTEAFF	TGTGCCAGCAGCCAGCGGCAGGCGAACACTGAAGCTTTCTTT
NA	TRBV6-6	NA	TRBJ2-1	CASSSKKYNEQFF	TGTGCCAGCAGTTCTAAGAAATACAATGAGCAGTTCTTC
TRBD2	TRBV6-5	NA	TRBJ2-1	CASSYVLAGGNEQFF	TGTGCCAGCAGTTACGTGCTAGCGGGAGGTAATGAGCAGTTCTTC
NA	TRBV6-1	few	TRBJ1-2	CASSGSEGRGYTF	TGTGCCAGCAGTGGATCTGAGGGCCGGGGCTACACCTTC
TRBD2	TRBV2	NA	TRBJ2-5	CARASPGLAGEETQYF	TGTGCCAGGGCCTCCCCGGGACTAGCGGGGGAAGAGACCCAGTACTTC
NA	TRBV28	NA	TRBJ1-4	CASSLGTGSPVQGKLFF	TGTGCCAGCAGTTTAGGCACAGGGAGCCCTGTGCAAGGAAAACTGTTTTTT
TRBD2	TRBV27	NA	TRBJ2-5	CASSSQLGLAQETQYF	TGTGCCAGCAGTTCTCAACTGGGACTAGCTCAAGAGACCCAGTACTTC
NA	TRBV9	NA	TRBJ1-1	CASSVGHTEAFF	TGTGCCAGCAGCGTAGGACACACTGAAGCTTTCTTT
TRBD1	TRBV7-9	NA	TRBJ2-1	CASSPPGTAHFPSYNEQFF	TGTGCCAGCAGCCCGCCCGGGACAGCTCATTTTCCCTCCTACAATGAGCAGTTCTTC
TRBD1	TRBV5-6	NA	TRBJ2-1	CASSEIDRGYNEQFF	TGTGCCAGCAGCGAGATAGACAGGGGATACAATGAGCAGTTCTTC
NA	TRBV9	NA	TRBJ2-7	CASSVGARPDYEQYF	TGTGCCAGCAGCGTAGGGGCCCGACCGGACTACGAGCAGTACTTC
NA	TRBV28	NA	TRBJ2-3	CASSLGSRSTDTQYF	TGTGCCAGCAGTTTGGGAAGTCGAAGCACAGATACGCAGTATTTT
NA	TRBV6-5	NA	TRBJ1-1	CASGKTLGVTEAFF	TGTGCCAGCGGGAAGACCCTCGGGGTCACTGAAGCTTTCTTT
TRBD1	TRBV5-1	NA	TRBJ2-7	CASSLDGAGTGIYEQYF	TGCGCCAGCAGCTTGGATGGGGCGGGGACAGGGATCTACGAGCAGTACTTC
TRBD2	TRBV7-9	NA	TRBJ2-1	CASSLGGGDLYNEQFF	TGTGCCAGCAGCTTAGGCGGGGGAGATCTGTACAATGAGCAGTTCTTC
NA	TRBV7-9	once	TRBJ2-7	CASSPRSGTTFYEQYF	TGTGCCAGCAGCCCAAGATCCGGGACAACTTTCTACGAGCAGTACTTC
TRBD1	TRBV4-3	NA	TRBJ1-2	CASSPDRGRIYGYTF	TGCGCCAGCAGCCCGGACAGGGGGCGAATCTATGGCTACACCTTC
NA	TRBV19	NA	TRBJ1-5	CASSPDRGPGQPQHF	TGTGCCAGTAGTCCAGACCGGGGGCCGGGACAGCCCCAGCATTTT
NA	TRBV11-1	NA	TRBJ1-2	CASSSRAAWGSYGYTF	TGTGCCAGCAGCTCCCGGGCGGCGTGGGGCTCTTATGGCTACACCTTC
NA	TRBV6-5	NA	TRBJ1-5	CASSPGEGQPQHF	TGTGCCAGCAGTCCGGGCGAAGGGCAGCCCCAGCATTTT
NA	TRBV19	NA	TRBJ1-2	CASSPRPHDYGYTF	TGTGCCAGTAGTCCACGCCCCCACGACTATGGCTACACCTTC
TRBD2	TRBV7-9	NA	TRBJ2-1	CASSPILAGRGNEQFF	TGTGCCAGCAGCCCAATACTAGCGGGACGTGGCAATGAGCAGTTCTTC
TRBD1	TRBV7-8	NA	TRBJ1-1	CASSLKGQGGTEAFF	TGTGCCAGCAGCTTAAAGGGACAGGGAGGCACTGAAGCTTTCTTT
TRBD1	TRBV6-1	NA	TRBJ2-1	CASSGTDRAGPYNEQFF	TGTGCCAGCAGTGGGACGGACAGGGCCGGACCCTACAATGAGCAGTTCTTC
NA	TRBV30	once	TRBJ1-2	CAWSVRWDYGYTF	TGTGCCTGGAGTGTGAGGTGGGACTATGGCTACACCTTC
NA	TRBV7-9	NA	TRBJ2-3	CASSLALPGSTDTQYF	TGTGCCAGCAGCTTAGCGCTCCCGGGGAGCACAGATACGCAGTATTTT
NA	TRBV9	NA	TRBJ2-1	CASSEGTPNEQFF	TGTGCCAGCAGCGAAGGGACCCCCAATGAGCAGTTCTTC
NA	TRBV6-1	NA	TRBJ2-2	CASRGTGELFF	TGTGCCAGCAGGGGGACCGGGGAGCTGTTTTTT